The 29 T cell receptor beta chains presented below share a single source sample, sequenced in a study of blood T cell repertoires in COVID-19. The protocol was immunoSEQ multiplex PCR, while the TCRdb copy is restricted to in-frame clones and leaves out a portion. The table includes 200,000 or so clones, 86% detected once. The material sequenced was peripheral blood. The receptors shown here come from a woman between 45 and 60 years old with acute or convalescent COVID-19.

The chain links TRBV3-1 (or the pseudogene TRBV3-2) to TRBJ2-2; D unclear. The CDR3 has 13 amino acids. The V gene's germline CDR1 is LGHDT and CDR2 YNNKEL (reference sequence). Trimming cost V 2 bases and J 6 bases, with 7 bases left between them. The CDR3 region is CASSQRGPGELFF. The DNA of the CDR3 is TGTGCCAGCAGCCAACGTGGGCCCGGGGAGCTGTTTTTT.

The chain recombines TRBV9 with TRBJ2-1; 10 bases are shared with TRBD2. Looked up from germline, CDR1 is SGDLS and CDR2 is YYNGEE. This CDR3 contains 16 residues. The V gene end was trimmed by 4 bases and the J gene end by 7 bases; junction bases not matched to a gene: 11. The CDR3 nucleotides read TGTGCCAGCAGCCCCTTAAGCGGGAGGGCCGGGAATGAGCAGTTCTTC. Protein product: CASSPLSGRAGNEQFF.

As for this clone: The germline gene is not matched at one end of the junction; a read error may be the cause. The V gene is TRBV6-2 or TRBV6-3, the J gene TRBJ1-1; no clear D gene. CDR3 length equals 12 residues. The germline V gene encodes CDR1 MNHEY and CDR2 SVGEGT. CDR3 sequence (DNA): TGTGCCAGCAGCCAAGGAGAGCACGAAGGTTTCTTT. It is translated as CASSQGEHEGFF.

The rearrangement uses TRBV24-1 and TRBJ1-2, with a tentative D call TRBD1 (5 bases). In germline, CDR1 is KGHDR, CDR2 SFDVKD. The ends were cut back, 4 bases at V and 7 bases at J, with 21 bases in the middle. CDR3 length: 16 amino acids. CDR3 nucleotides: TGTGCCACCAGTGACTCAACTAAGGGCAGGGCCCCTGGCTACACCTTC. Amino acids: CATSDSTKGRAPGYTF.

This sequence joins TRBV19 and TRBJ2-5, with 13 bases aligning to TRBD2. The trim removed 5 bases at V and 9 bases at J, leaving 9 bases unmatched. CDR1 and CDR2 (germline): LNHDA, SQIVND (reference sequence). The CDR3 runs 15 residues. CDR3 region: CASSLPTSGRTAQYF. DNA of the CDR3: TGTGCCAGTAGTCTTCCGACTAGCGGGAGGACGGCCCAGTACTTC.

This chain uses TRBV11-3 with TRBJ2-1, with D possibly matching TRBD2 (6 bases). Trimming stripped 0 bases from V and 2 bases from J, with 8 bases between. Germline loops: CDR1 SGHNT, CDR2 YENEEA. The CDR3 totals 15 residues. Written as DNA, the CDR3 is TGTGCCAGCAGCTTAGAGGGGGGACCCTACAATGAGCAGTTCTTC. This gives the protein CASSLEGGPYNEQFF.

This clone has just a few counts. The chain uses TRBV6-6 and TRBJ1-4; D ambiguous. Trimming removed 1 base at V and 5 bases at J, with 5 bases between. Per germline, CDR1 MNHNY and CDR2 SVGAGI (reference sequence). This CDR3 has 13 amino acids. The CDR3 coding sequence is TGTGCCAGCAGTTACTACAGAAATGAAAAACTGTTTTTT. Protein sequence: CASSYYRNEKLFF.

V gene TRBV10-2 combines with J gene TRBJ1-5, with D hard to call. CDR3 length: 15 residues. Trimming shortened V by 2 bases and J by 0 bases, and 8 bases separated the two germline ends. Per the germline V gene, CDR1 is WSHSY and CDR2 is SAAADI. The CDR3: CASSEGRSSNQPQHF. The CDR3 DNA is TGCGCCAGCAGTGAGGGTAGGAGTAGCAATCAGCCCCAGCATTTT.

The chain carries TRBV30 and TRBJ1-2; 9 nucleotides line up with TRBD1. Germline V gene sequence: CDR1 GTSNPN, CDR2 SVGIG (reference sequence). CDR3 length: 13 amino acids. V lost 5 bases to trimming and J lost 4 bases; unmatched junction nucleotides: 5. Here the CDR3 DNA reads TGTGCCTGGGCGGGACAGGGAAGCTATGGCTACACCTTC. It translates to CAWAGQGSYGYTF.

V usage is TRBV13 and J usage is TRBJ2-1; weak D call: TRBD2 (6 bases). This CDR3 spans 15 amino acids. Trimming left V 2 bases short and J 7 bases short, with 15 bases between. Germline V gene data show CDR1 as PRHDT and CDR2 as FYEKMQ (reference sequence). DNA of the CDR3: TGTGCCAGCAGCTTAATCGGCGGGATAGGGAATGAGCAGTTCTTC. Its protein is CASSLIGGIGNEQFF.

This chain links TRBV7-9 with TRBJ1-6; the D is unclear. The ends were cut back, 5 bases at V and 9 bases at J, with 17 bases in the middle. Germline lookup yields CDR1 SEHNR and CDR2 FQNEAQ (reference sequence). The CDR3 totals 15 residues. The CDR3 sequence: CASSLLRSGGSPLHF. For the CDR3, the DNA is TGTGCCAGCAGCCTCCTTCGCTCGGGAGGTTCACCCCTCCACTTT.

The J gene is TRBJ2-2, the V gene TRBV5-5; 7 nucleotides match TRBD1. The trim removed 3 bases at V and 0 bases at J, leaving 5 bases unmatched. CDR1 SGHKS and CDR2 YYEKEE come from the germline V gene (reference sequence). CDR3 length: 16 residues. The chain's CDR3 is CASSYEGAPNTGELFF. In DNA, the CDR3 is TGTGCCAGCAGCTACGAGGGGGCGCCGAACACCGGGGAGCTGTTTTTT.

This chain's CDR3 is CASMRHHEAFF. The CDR3, as DNA: TGTGCCAGTATGAGACACCACGAAGCTTTCTTT. The chain links TRBV19 to TRBJ1-1; D is undetermined. The germline V and J ends were trimmed by 7 bases and 8 bases, with 11 bases remaining between them. The germline CDR1 and CDR2 sequences are LNHDA and SQIVND (reference sequence). The CDR3 length is 11 residues.

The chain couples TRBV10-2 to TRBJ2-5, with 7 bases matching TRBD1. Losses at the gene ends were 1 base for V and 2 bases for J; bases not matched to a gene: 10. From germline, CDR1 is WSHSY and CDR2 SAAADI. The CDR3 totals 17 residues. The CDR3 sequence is CASSELARGKGQETQYF. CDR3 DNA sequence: TGCGCCAGCAGTGAGTTGGCCAGGGGGAAGGGTCAAGAGACCCAGTACTTC.

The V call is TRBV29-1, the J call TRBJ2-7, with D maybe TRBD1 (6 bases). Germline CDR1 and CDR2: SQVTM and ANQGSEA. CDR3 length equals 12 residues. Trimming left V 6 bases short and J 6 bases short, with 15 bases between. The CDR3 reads CSVLQGTGEQYF. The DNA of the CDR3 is TGCAGCGTCCTACAGGGTACTGGCGAGCAGTACTTC.

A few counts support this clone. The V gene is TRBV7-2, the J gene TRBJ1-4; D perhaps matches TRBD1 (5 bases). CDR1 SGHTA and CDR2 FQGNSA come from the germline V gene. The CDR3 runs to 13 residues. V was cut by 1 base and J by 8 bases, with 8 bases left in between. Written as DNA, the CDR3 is TGTGCCAGCAGCTTAGGGCAGGGCGAAAAACTGTTTTTT. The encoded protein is CASSLGQGEKLFF.

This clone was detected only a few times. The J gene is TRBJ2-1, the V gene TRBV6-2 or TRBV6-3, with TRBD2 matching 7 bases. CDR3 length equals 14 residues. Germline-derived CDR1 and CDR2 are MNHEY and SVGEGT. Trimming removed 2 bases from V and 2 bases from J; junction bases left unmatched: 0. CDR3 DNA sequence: TGTGCCAGCAGTTACGGGACTACCTACAATGAGCAGTTCTTC. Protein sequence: CASSYGTTYNEQFF.

CDR3 residues: CASQGNYGYTF. The CDR3 DNA reads as TGTGCCAGCCAGGGGAACTATGGCTACACCTTC. This chain uses TRBV5-4 with TRBJ1-2, with D maybe TRBD1 (6 bases). CDR3 length: 11 residues. Between the trimmed V and J ends, which lost 7 bases and 2 bases, there was a span of 6 bases. Germline V gives CDR1 SGHNT, CDR2 YYREEE (reference sequence).

CDR3 nucleotide sequence: TGTGCCAGCAGTTGGGAGGGGCCGGGTGGCTACACCTTC. Translation: CASSWEGPGGYTF. The V and J genes are TRBV5-4 and TRBJ1-2; a possible D gene is TRBD1 (5 bases). The V end was cut by 5 bases, the J end by 7 bases, with 15 bases between. The germline CDR1 and CDR2 sequences are SGHNT and YYREEE (reference sequence). This CDR3 is built from 13 residues. Full variable domain (missing parts from reference TRBV5-4 and TRBJ1-2): ETGVTQSPTHLIKTRGQQVTLRCSSQSGHNTVSWYQQALGQGPQFIFQYYREEENGRGNFPPRFSGLQFPNYSSELNVNALELDDSALYLCASSWEGPGGYTFGSGTRLTVV.

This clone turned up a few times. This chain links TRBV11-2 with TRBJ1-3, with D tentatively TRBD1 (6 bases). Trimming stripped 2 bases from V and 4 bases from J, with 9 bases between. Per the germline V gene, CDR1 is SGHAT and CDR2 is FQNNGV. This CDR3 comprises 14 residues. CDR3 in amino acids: CASSLQTGGNTIYF. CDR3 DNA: TGTGCCAGCAGCTTACAGACAGGAGGAAACACCATATATTTT. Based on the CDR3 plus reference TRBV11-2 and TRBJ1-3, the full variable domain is EAGVAQSPRYKIIEKRQSVAFWCNPISGHATLYWYQQILGQGPKLLIQFQNNGVVDDSQLPKDRFSAERLKGVDSTLKIQPAKLEDSAVYLCASSLQTGGNTIYFGEGSWLTVV.

This CDR3 is CASTVGAKAFF. For the CDR3, the DNA is TGTGCCAGCACCGTGGGGGCGAAGGCTTTCTTT. J is TRBJ1-1 and V is TRBV12-3 or TRBV12-4, with a possible D match to TRBD1 (6 bases). V lost 7 bases to trimming and J lost 11 bases, with 14 bases between them. This CDR3 comprises 11 residues.

The CDR3 region is CAWSVQGSTADTQYF. DNA of the CDR3: TGTGCCTGGAGTGTACAGGGTAGCACCGCAGATACGCAGTATTTT. This sequence joins TRBV30 and TRBJ2-3, with D possibly matching TRBD1 (6 bases). The CDR3 has 15 amino acids. The V gene lost 0 bases and the J gene lost 4 bases, with 14 bases spanning the gap. Germline V lookup: CDR1 GTSNPN, CDR2 SVGIG (reference sequence).

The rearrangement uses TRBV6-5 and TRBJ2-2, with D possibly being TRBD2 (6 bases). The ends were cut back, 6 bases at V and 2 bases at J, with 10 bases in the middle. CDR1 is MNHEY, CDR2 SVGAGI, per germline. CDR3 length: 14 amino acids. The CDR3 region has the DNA TGTGCCAGCAGCAGGGACTTTAACACCGGGGAGCTGTTTTTT. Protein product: CASSRDFNTGELFF.

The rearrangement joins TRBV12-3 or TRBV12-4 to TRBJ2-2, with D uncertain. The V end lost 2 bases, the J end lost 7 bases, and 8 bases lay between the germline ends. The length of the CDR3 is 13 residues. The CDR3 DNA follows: TGTGCCAGCAGTTTAAGAGAGAACGGGGAGCTGTTTTTT. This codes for CASSLRENGELFF.

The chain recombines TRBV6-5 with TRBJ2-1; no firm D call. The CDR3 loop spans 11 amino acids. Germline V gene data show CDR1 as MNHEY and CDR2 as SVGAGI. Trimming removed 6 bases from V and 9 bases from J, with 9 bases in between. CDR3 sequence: CASRLLGEQFF. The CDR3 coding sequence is TGTGCCAGCAGACTACTCGGTGAGCAGTTCTTC.

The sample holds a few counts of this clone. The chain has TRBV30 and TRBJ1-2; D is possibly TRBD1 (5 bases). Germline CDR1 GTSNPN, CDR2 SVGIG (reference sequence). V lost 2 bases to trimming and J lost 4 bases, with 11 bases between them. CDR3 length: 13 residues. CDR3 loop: CAWSKDRPYGYTF. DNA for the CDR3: TGTGCCTGGAGTAAAGACAGACCCTATGGCTACACCTTC.

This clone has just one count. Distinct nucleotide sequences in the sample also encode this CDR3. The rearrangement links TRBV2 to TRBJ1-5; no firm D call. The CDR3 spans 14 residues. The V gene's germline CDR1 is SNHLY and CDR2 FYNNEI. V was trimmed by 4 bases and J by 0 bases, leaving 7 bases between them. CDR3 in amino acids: CASSATDSNQPQHF. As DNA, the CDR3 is TGTGCCAGCAGTGCAACTGATAGCAATCAGCCCCAGCATTTT. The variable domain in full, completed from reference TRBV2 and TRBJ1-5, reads EPEVTQTPSHQVTQMGQEVILRCVPISNHLYFYWYRQILGQKVEFLVSFYNNEISEKSEIFDDQFSVERPDGSNFTLKIRSTKLEDSAMYFCASSATDSNQPQHFGDGTRLSIL.

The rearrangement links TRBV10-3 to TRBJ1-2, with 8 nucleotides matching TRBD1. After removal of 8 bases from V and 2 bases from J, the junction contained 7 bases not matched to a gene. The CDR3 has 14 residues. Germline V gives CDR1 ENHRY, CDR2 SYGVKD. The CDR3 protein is CAIGTGPLNYGYTF. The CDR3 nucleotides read TGTGCCATCGGGACAGGACCCCTAAACTATGGCTACACCTTC.

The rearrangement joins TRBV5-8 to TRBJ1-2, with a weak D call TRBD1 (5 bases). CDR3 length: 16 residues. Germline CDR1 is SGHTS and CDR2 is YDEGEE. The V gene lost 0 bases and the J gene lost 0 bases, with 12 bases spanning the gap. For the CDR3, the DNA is TGTGCCAGCAGCTTGGTTCGACAGACCTCTAACTATGGCTACACCTTC. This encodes CASSLVRQTSNYGYTF.